A selection of T cell receptor beta chains follows, all from one sample in a study of identical twins. TCRdb re-analysed the 5' RACE reads in MiXCR, keeping a single row per CDR3 protein. This sample carries some 660,000 distinct CDR3 sequences, 8% to 9% of them seen once, and the ten largest clones take about 0.98%. The sample was also reused in another study, on yellow fever vaccine responses in identical twins.

The specimen was PBMCs. Receptor source: a woman younger than 35 in good health. CDR3s include the opening cysteine and the closing phenylalanine or tryptophan. A D gene is named only where the DNA matches it firmly. Only some rows state a clone size, as once, few, many or a class for expanded clones.

d_call	v_call	j_call	clone_size	cdr3_aa	cdr3_nt
.	TRBV5-1	TRBJ1-4	few	CASSPTRGEKLFF	TGCGCCAGCAGCCCCACTCGGGGGGAAAAACTGTTTTTT
.	TRBV6-5	TRBJ2-7	few	CASSYPELGGEQYF	TGTGCCAGCAGTTACCCTGAGTTGGGTGGCGAGCAGTACTTC
TRBD1	TRBV6-1	TRBJ2-2	few	CASLSDRGRTGELFF	TGTGCCAGTCTATCGGACAGGGGGCGGACCGGGGAGCTGTTTTTT
.	TRBV7-2	TRBJ2-3	.	CASSLAVHTDTQYF	TGTGCCAGCAGCTTAGCGGTCCACACAGATACGCAGTATTTT
.	TRBV7-9	TRBJ1-1	.	CASRYREGTEAFF	TGTGCCAGCAGGTACAGGGAAGGCACTGAAGCTTTCTTT
.	TRBV27	TRBJ2-1	.	CASSLGKGFYNEQFF	TGTGCCAGCAGTTTGGGTAAGGGGTTCTACAATGAGCAGTTCTTC
.	TRBV20-1	TRBJ2-1	.	CSARDRGSFSYNEQFF	TGCAGTGCTAGAGATCGGGGGAGTTTTTCATACAATGAGCAGTTCTTC
.	TRBV20-1	TRBJ2-7	many	CSARGQTSYEQYF	TGCAGTGCGCGGGGACAAACCTCCTACGAGCAGTACTTC
.	TRBV28	TRBJ2-7	many	CASSFGRGSYEQYF	TGTGCCAGCAGCTTTGGACGGGGGTCCTACGAGCAGTACTTC
.	TRBV10-3	TRBJ2-7	few	CAISRQTQGPYEQYF	TGTGCCATCAGCCGTCAGACCCAGGGCCCCTACGAGCAGTACTTC
TRBD2	TRBV7-2	TRBJ2-7	few	CASRSAGLAHEQYF	TGTGCCAGCAGATCCGCCGGACTAGCTCACGAGCAGTACTTC
.	TRBV23-1	TRBJ2-5	.	CASSQNSSQETQYF	TGCGCCAGCAGTCAAAACAGTTCGCAAGAGACCCAGTACTTC
.	TRBV4-3	TRBJ2-7	many	CASSQGPGFGEQYF	TGCGCCAGCAGCCAAGGGCCGGGGTTCGGTGAGCAGTACTTC
.	TRBV5-6	TRBJ1-2	.	CASSLVGGTYGYTF	TGTGCCAGCAGCTTGGTGGGCGGAACCTATGGCTACACCTTC
.	TRBV28	TRBJ1-5	.	CASSPTTISNQPQHF	TGTGCCAGCAGTCCGACAACAATTAGCAATCAGCCCCAGCATTTT
.	TRBV6-5	TRBJ2-2	.	CASSYLGKNTGELFF	TGTGCCAGCAGTTACCTCGGGAAGAACACCGGGGAGCTGTTTTTT
.	TRBV7-9	TRBJ1-2	few	CASSLTDAGYTF	TGTGCCAGCAGCTTAACAGATGCTGGCTACACCTTC
TRBD1	TRBV11-2	TRBJ1-2	.	CASSLVSWDRVLSYYGYTF	TGTGCCAGCAGCTTAGTGTCTTGGGACAGGGTTCTCTCTTACTATGGCTACACCTTC
TRBD1	TRBV2	TRBJ1-2	once	CARGGDRANYGYTF	TGTGCCAGAGGGGGGGACAGAGCTAACTATGGCTACACCTTC
.	TRBV20-1	TRBJ2-3	many	CSARFTDRPLDTQYF	TGCAGTGCTAGATTCACCGACAGGCCCTTAGATACGCAGTATTTT
TRBD1	TRBV6-1	TRBJ1-1	many	CASSQGQGSVEAFF	TGTGCCAGCAGCCAGGGACAGGGGTCCGTAGAAGCTTTCTTT
TRBD2	TRBV12-3/TRBV12-4	TRBJ2-1	.	CASRYGTSGSPYNEQFF	TGTGCCAGCAGGTACGGGACTAGCGGGAGCCCCTACAATGAGCAGTTCTTC
.	TRBV7-8	TRBJ2-1	.	CASSQSYAGAWPYNEQFF	TGTGCCAGCAGCCAATCGTATGCGGGGGCTTGGCCCTACAATGAGCAGTTCTTC
TRBD2	TRBV28	TRBJ2-4	few	CASSLGGEVAKNIQYF	TGTGCCAGCAGTTTGGGGGGGGAAGTAGCCAAAAACATTCAGTACTTC
.	TRBV10-3	TRBJ2-6	few	CAISESGGSGANVLTF	TGTGCCATCAGTGAGTCTGGCGGCTCTGGGGCCAACGTCCTGACTTTC
.	TRBV7-9	TRBJ1-1	few	CASSLAGDEAFF	TGTGCCAGCAGCTTAGCGGGGGATGAAGCTTTCTTT
TRBD2	TRBV5-1	TRBJ2-3	few	CASSLDRLAGVTDTQYF	TGCGCCAGCAGCTTGGATCGGCTAGCGGGAGTCACAGATACGCAGTATTTT
.	TRBV6-1	TRBJ2-4	.	CASNFQGGMAKNIQYF	TGTGCCAGCAACTTCCAGGGGGGTATGGCCAAAAACATTCAGTACTTC
.	TRBV5-1	TRBJ2-2	few	CASSLTFWSNTGELFF	TGCGCCAGCAGCTTGACCTTCTGGTCAAACACCGGGGAGCTGTTTTTT
.	TRBV7-2	TRBJ1-4	.	CASSLVKLGGANEKLFF	TGTGCCAGCAGCTTAGTAAAGCTCGGGGGGGCTAATGAAAAACTGTTTTTT
TRBD2	TRBV29-1	TRBJ2-3	.	CSVEAFFSGGSTDTQYF	TGCAGCGTTGAAGCCTTTTTTAGCGGGGGAAGCACAGATACGCAGTATTTT
TRBD1	TRBV2	TRBJ2-3	.	CASSDRASTDTQYF	TGTGCCAGCAGCGACAGGGCCAGCACAGATACGCAGTATTTT
TRBD2	TRBV20-1	TRBJ2-2	.	CSAPTSGRPGELFF	TGCAGTGCTCCCACTAGCGGTCGGCCCGGGGAGCTGTTTTTT
.	TRBV12-5	TRBJ1-2	.	CASGLFGELYGYTF	TGTGCTAGTGGTTTGTTTGGGGAACTCTATGGCTACACCTTC
.	TRBV4-2	TRBJ2-7	few	CASSQEGAENEQYF	TGTGCCAGCAGCCAAGAGGGGGCTGAAAACGAGCAGTACTTC
.	TRBV6-2/TRBV6-3	TRBJ2-1	few	CASSYTGGTGLSDEQFF	TGTGCCAGCAGTTACACGGGAGGGACAGGGCTTAGCGATGAGCAGTTCTTC
.	TRBV7-9	TRBJ1-6	few	CASSLATGPGSSPLHF	TGTGCCAGCAGCTTAGCGACGGGTCCTGGGTCTTCACCCCTCCACTTT
TRBD2	TRBV6-1	TRBJ2-1	many	CASLAGGGNEQFF	TGTGCCAGTTTAGCGGGAGGAGGGAATGAGCAGTTCTTC
TRBD1	TRBV12-3/TRBV12-4	TRBJ1-6	.	CASSSGQGVRPLHF	TGTGCCAGCAGTTCCGGACAGGGTGTGAGGCCCCTCCACTTT
.	TRBV19	TRBJ2-1	few	CASSMPIQGAEQFF	TGTGCCAGTAGTATGCCTATACAGGGCGCTGAGCAGTTCTTC
.	TRBV2	TRBJ1-1	.	CASGAALGRTEAFF	TGTGCCAGCGGTGCCGCTCTCGGGCGCACTGAAGCTTTCTTT
TRBD1	TRBV29-1	TRBJ2-2	many	CSAGQILTGELFF	TGCAGCGCGGGACAGATACTCACCGGGGAGCTGTTTTTT
.	TRBV28	TRBJ1-6	.	CASSSNLIGPLHF	TGTGCCAGCAGTTCAAACTTAATCGGGCCCCTCCACTTT
TRBD1	TRBV18	TRBJ1-1	many	CASSSDRGTEAFF	TGTGCCAGCTCATCGGACAGGGGTACCGAAGCTTTCTTT
.	TRBV3-1	TRBJ1-5	few	CASSQEALNGQPQHF	TGTGCCAGCAGCCAAGAAGCCCTCAATGGTCAGCCCCAGCATTTT